This TCR beta chain appears in the sequencing data of a study of blood T cells in healthy people across ages (dated by TCRdb to about 2015). Describing the broader study: Template switching captured roughly one uniquely barcoded TCR beta cDNA molecule per two T cells in model experiments. The donors were split into four age groups: young (average 16 years), middle-aged (39), aged (more than 60) and long-lived (approximately 89). The study measured age-related changes in TCR beta repertoire diversity using deep sequencing normalized with unique cDNA molecular identifiers. For two donors (one aged 18 to 30 and one aged 80 or older), the study analyzed two additional independent replicas of 1 million unique cDNA reads from the same blood draw. To avoid experimental bias, donors of different ages were distributed randomly across sequencing lanes. On the study overall, not on this receptor specifically: There was a strong correlation between observed TCR beta diversity and the percentage of naive T cells measured by flow cytometry. Estimates of total diversity based on one million sequenced T cells were regarded as lower bounds and as underestimates. Compared with the aged group, the long-lived group had more naive CD4+ T cells, fewer expanded clones and increased TCR diversity, suggesting age selection. Because profiling used bulk unsorted PBMCs, naive and antigen-experienced compartments could not be compared conclusively. The CMV infection status of donors was not known, potentially confounding age-related changes in expanded clonotypes. As age increased, observed TCR beta diversity per million T cells dropped in a roughly linear way, and a significant reduction was already evident by age 40.

Systemically healthy Caucasian individuals from Russia, around 39 in total and aged about 6 to 95 years, were included as donors. Around 10 milliliters of peripheral blood were collected from each donor into EDTA-treated Vacutainer tubes. Ficoll-Paque density-gradient centrifugation was used to isolate PBMCs, with at least 6 million obtained per sample. Total RNA was extracted from PBMCs with Trizol reagent, with at least 5.5 micrograms obtained per sample. For every donor, an aliquot of PBMCs went through flow cytometry to measure the percentages of naive CD45RAhigh/CD27high T cells. As regards this clonotype: What antigen it recognizes has not been identified. Germline is not matched at one junction end, which may reflect a read error.

Receptor amplification or capture employed 5' RACE. The data were produced on an Illumina HiSeq 2500. The second PCR ran for roughly 7 to 11 cycles and used a J-beta primer mix along with a sample-barcoded 5' primer. A template-switch 5' adaptor carrying 12 random nucleotides introduced a unique molecular identifier onto each TCR beta cDNA molecule. Each sample yielded at least 3 million CDR3-containing paired-end reads. All of the RNA was converted into first-strand cDNA using the Mint cDNA synthesis kit, with a TRBC-specific oligonucleotide serving as the primer. All cDNA was treated with uracil-DNA glycosylase and then went through a first 18-cycle PCR with the universal primers M1SS and BC2_uni_R. The original methods were these. For normalization, 1 million high-quality reads were randomly selected from each sample, with every read carrying a distinct molecular identifier. Instead of being binned into consensus sequences, reads with shared molecular identifiers were discarded. CDR3 identification, clonotype clustering and error correction used MiTCR with a Q25 quality threshold and the strictest error-elimination algorithm. A nonparametric unseen species model with Euler transformation was used to estimate a lower bound on total TCR beta diversity. In TCRdb, the public reads were trimmed at Q25 with fastp and aligned with MiXCR, with productive beta chains retained. Merged by CDR3 protein, the rows form single entries marked with the most common genes and DNA. These V and J calls derive from TCRdb rather than the authors' analysis. The sample data list about 1.8 million distinct CDR3 sequences, and approximately 50% of these were observed just once. Around 2.1% of the sample comes from the top ten.

The sample was blood. This clonotype originated in a woman in her thirties or forties in good health.

DNA sequence: TGTGCCAGCAGCCTTATGGACGGAGCCTACGGGCAGTACTTC. Translated, this gives CASSLMDGAYGQYF. The chain employs TRBV3-1 and TRBJ2-7; no confident D gene assignment can be made. CDR3 length: 14 amino acids, cysteine to phenylalanine. This entry keeps only the CDR3 DNA: 42 bases, framed from base 1. CDR1 and CDR2, looked up from the germline V gene (reference sequence), are LGHDT and YNNKEL.